The clone carrying this TCR beta chain was found once. Seattle-derived patients entered the study during active infection and were followed longitudinally. This record comes from a study of blood T cell repertoires in COVID-19. Study overall: PBMCs, B-cell-depleted T cells, or T cells provided the cDNA or gDNA that made up the material.

Per the study methods: Reference gene primers were amplified, and this amplification served to estimate nucleated cell counts. Some clones are missing from TCRdb's copy, which holds only in-frame ones; the method was immunoSEQ multiplex PCR. The V and J calls and clone size come from that table; D and trimming were worked out from the DNA. The sample carries 200,000 to 300,000 clones, 65% to 90% recorded once. V lost 7 bases and J lost 0, with 4 bases in between. This CDR3 has 13 amino acids. Germline CDR1 SEHNR, CDR2 FQNEAQ (reference sequence). This TCR derives from a man in his fifties with COVID-19, enrolled during active disease. The chain recombines TRBV7-9 with TRBJ1-6; unclear D gene. Sequenced input: peripheral blood. The CDR3 DNA is TGTGCCAGCATGGCCTCCTATAATTCACCCCTCCACTTT. It specifies CASMASYNSPLHF.